The 8 T cell receptor beta chains below were found in one sample sequenced in a study of chemoradiotherapy in HPV16-positive cancers (dated 2022 in TCRdb). The method behind the library was the immunoSEQ multiplex PCR assay. Drawn from immuneACCESS, this table holds only the in-frame rearrangements with V and J called that TCRdb kept. Clones are partly lost; checked studies trace under half to an unresolved V gene and leave the rest unexplained. This sample is represented by approximately 50,000 clones; about 88% of them were singletons. The ten largest clonotypes hold about 3.5% of the sample. The sequencing used blood, collected from a patient who underwent chemoradiotherapy. The receptors were gathered from a human donor with HPV-associated anogenital cancer.

The chain carries TRBV19 and TRBJ1-1; D is unresolved. Germline lookup yields CDR1 LNHDA and CDR2 SQIVND (reference sequence). V lost 2 bases to trimming and J lost 4 bases, with 14 bases between them. The CDR3 sequence is 15 residues long. CDR3 bases: TGTGCCAGTAGTATATTTGGCACCCCGAGCACTGAAGCTTTCTTT. Translation: CASSIFGTPSTEAFF.

J is TRBJ2-7 and V is TRBV15; 8 bases match TRBD2. The CDR3 is made up of 13 amino acids. The ends lost 8 bases at V and 5 bases at J; junction bases unmatched: 8. In germline, CDR1 is LNHNV, CDR2 YYDKDF (reference sequence). CDR3 DNA: TGTGCCACCCGGGGGGGCAGGATACACGAGCAGTACTTC. This gives the protein CATRGGRIHEQYF.

This clone was recorded once. Germline is not matched at one junction end, which may reflect a read error. The chain joins TRBV4-3 to TRBJ2-7; TRBD1 aligns across 7 bases. CDR1 and CDR2 from the germline V gene are LGHNA and YSLEER. The CDR3 contains 13 residues. CDR3 nucleotides: TGCGCCGGCAGCCGATTGGGACAGCGCGAGCAGTACTTC. This codes for CAGSRLGQREQYF.

A single count supports this clone. This chain connects TRBV5-1 to TRBJ1-1; no clear D gene. Trimming shortened V by 4 bases and J by 3 bases, and 10 bases separated the two germline ends. Per germline, CDR1 SGHRS and CDR2 YFSETQ. The CDR3 sequence is 13 residues long. The CDR3 region has the DNA TGCGCCAGCAGCGCCCGACGGGACACTGAAGCTTTCTTT. Protein: CASSARRDTEAFF.

The gene calls are TRBV6-5 and TRBJ2-7; D gene uncertain. V was pared by 5 bases and J by 7 bases, with 21 bases between. Germline V gene sequence: CDR1 MNHEY, CDR2 SVGAGI. This CDR3 has 15 residues. CDR3 nucleotides: TGTGCCAGCAGTCCCCCGGTAGGCCCCATAAGAGAGCAGTACTTC. This sequence encodes CASSPPVGPIREQYF.

This sequence joins TRBV11-1 and TRBJ2-3, with D perhaps matching TRBD1 (6 bases). CDR3 length equals 16 residues. Trimming pared 5 bases from V and 6 bases from J, leaving 21 bases between. From germline, CDR1 is SGHAT and CDR2 FQDESV (reference sequence). The CDR3 DNA reads TGTGCCAGCAGCCCCAGGATAGCAGGGGCGACGGATACGCAGTATTTT. As protein: CASSPRIAGATDTQYF.

CDR3 amino acids: CAWTPDRGDYGYTF. DNA for the CDR3: TGTGCCTGGACACCGGACAGGGGAGACTATGGCTACACCTTC. V and J are TRBV30 and TRBJ1-2, with 9 bases lining up with TRBD1. CDR1 GTSNPN and CDR2 SVGIG come from the germline V gene (reference sequence). Trimming took 4 bases from V and 3 from J; bases not matched to a gene: 6. The CDR3 runs 14 residues. Supplemented by reference TRBV30 and TRBJ1-2, the full variable domain reads SQTIHQWPATLVQPVGSPLSLECTVEGTSNPNLYWYRQAAGRGLQLLFYSVGIGQISSEVPQNLSASRPQDRQFILSSKKLLLSDSGFYLCAWTPDRGDYGYTFGSGTRLTVV.

J is TRBJ1-3 and V is TRBV10-2; tentative D call: TRBD1 (6 bases). Trimming removed 2 bases from V and 0 bases from J, with 14 bases in between. Germline V lookup: CDR1 WSHSY, CDR2 SAAADI. The length of the CDR3 is 17 residues. The CDR3 DNA reads as TGCGCCAGCAGTGAGCCGCGGACAGTCTCCTCTGGAAACACCATATATTTT. This gives the protein CASSEPRTVSSGNTIYF.